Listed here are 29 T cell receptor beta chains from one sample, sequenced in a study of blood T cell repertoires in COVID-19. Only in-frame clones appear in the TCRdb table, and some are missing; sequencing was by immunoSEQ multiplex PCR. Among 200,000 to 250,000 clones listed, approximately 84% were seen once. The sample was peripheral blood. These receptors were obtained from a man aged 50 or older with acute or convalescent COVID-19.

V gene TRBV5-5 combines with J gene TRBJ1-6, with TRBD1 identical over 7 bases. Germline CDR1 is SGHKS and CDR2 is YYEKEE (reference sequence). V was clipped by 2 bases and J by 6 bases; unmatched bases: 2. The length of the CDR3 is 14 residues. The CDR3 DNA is TGTGCCAGCAGCTTCACAGGGGTTAATTCACCCCTCCACTTT. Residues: CASSFTGVNSPLHF.

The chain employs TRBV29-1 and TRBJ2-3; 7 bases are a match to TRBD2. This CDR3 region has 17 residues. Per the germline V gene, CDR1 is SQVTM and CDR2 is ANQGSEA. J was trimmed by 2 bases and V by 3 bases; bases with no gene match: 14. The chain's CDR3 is CSVDATGRGGHTDTQYF. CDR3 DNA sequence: TGCAGCGTTGATGCCACGGGGAGGGGAGGCCACACAGATACGCAGTATTTT.

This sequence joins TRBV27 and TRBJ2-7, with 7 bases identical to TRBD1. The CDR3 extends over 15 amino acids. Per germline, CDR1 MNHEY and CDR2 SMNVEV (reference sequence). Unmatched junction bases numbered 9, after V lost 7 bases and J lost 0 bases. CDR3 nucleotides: TGTGCCAGCACCCCCCGGGACAGAAGCTCCTACGAGCAGTACTTC. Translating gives CASTPRDRSSYEQYF.

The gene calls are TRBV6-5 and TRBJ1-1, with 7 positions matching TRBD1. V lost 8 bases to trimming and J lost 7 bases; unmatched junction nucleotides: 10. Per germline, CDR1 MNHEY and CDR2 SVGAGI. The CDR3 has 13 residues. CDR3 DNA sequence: TGTGCCAGCGATGTGACAGGGTTAGGTGAAGCTTTCTTT. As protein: CASDVTGLGEAFF.

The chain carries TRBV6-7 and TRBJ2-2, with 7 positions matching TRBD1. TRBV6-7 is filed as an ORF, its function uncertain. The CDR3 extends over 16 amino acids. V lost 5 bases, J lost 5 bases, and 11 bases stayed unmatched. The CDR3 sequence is CASSPDREEETGELFF. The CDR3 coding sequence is TGTGCCAGCAGTCCAGACAGGGAAGAAGAGACCGGGGAGCTGTTTTTT.

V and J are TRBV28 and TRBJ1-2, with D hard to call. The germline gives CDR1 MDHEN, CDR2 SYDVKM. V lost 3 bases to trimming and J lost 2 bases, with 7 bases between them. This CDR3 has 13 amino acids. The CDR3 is CASSFPANYGYTF. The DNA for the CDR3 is TGTGCCAGCAGTTTCCCTGCGAACTATGGCTACACCTTC.

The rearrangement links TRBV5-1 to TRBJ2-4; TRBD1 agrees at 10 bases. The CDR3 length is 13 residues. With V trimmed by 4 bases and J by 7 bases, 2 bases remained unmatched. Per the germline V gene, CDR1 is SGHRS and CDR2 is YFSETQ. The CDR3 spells CASSLGQGNIQYF. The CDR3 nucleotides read TGCGCCAGCAGCCTGGGACAGGGGAACATTCAGTACTTC.

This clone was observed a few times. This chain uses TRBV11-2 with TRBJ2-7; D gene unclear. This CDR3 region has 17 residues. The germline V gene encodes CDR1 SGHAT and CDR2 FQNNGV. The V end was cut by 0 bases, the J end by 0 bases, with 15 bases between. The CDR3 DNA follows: TGTGCCAGCAGCTTAGATCCTCCTAGACCTAGCTCCTACGAGCAGTACTTC. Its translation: CASSLDPPRPSSYEQYF.

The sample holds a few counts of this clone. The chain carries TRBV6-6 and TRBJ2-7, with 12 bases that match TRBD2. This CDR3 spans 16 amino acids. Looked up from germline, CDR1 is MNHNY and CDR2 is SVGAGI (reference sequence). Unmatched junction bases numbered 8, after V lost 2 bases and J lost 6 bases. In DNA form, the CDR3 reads TGTGCCAGCAGTTACCCTACGACTAGCGGGAGCGGCGAGCAGTACTTC. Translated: CASSYPTTSGSGEQYF.

CDR3 loop: CAWRAGLSTEAFF. CDR3 in DNA: TGTGCCTGGAGGGCAGGACTGAGCACTGAAGCTTTCTTT. The J gene is TRBJ1-1, the V gene TRBV30; D uncertain. Between the trimmed V and J ends, which lost 3 bases and 4 bases, there was a span of 12 bases. The germline gives CDR1 GTSNPN, CDR2 SVGIG (reference sequence). This CDR3 has 13 residues.

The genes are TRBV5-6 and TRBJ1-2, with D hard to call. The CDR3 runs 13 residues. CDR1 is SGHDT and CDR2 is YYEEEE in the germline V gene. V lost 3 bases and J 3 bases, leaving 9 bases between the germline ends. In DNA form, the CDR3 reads TGTGCCAGCAGCTCTCAAGCCCACTATGGCTACACCTTC. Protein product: CASSSQAHYGYTF.

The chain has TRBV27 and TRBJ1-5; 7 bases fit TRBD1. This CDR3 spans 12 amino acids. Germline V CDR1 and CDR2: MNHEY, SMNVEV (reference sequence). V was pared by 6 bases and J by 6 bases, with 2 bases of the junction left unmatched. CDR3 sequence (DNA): TGTGCCAGCAGAGGGGGCTCTCAGCCCCAGCATTTT. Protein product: CASRGGSQPQHF.

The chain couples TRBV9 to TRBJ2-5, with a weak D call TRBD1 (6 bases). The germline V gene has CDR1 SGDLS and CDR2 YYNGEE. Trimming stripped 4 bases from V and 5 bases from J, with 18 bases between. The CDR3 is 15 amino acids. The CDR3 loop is CASSSRDDQGETQYF. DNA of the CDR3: TGTGCCAGCAGCAGCCGGGACGACCAGGGGGAGACCCAGTACTTC.

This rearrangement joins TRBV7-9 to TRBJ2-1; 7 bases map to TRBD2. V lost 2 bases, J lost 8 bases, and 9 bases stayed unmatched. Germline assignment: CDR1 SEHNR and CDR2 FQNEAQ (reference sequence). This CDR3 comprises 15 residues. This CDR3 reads CASSLLREKGYEQFF. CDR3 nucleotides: TGTGCCAGCAGCTTACTGCGGGAGAAAGGCTATGAGCAGTTCTTC. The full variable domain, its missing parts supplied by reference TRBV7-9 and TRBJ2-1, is DTGVSQNPRHKITKRGQNVTFRCDPISEHNRLYWYRQTLGQGPEFLTYFQNEAQLEKSRLLSDRFSAERPKGSFSTLEIQRTEQGDSAMYLCASSLLREKGYEQFFGPGTRLTVL.

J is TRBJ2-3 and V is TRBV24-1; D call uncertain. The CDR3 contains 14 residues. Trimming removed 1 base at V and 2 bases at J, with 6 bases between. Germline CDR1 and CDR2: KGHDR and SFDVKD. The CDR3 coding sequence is TGTGCCACCAGTGATTTCGCTAACACAGATACGCAGTATTTT. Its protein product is CATSDFANTDTQYF.

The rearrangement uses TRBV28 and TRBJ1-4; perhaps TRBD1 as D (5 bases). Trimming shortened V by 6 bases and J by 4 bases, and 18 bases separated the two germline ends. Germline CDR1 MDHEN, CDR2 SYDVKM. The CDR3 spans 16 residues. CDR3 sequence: CASSPASGTYNEKLFF. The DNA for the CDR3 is TGTGCCAGCAGCCCAGCGTCCGGGACTTATAATGAAAAACTGTTTTTT.

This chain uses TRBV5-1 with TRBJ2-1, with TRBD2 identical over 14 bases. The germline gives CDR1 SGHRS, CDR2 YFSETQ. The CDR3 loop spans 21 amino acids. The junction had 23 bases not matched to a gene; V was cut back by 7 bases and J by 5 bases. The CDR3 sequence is CASRKSHGTSGSRPLDNEQFF. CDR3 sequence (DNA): TGCGCCAGCCGAAAAAGCCACGGGACTAGCGGGAGTCGTCCTCTCGACAATGAGCAGTTCTTC.

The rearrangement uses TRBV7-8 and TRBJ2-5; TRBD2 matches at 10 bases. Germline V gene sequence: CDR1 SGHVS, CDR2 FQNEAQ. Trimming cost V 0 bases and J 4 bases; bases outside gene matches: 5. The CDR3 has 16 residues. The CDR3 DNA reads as TGTGCCAGCAGCTTAGCCTCTAGCGGGAGCGGAGAGACCCAGTACTTC. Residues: CASSLASSGSGETQYF. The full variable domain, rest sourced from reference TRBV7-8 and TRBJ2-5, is GAGVSQSPRYKVAKRGQDVALRCDPISGHVSLFWYQQALGQGPEFLTYFQNEAQLDKSGLPSDRFFAERPEGSVSTLKIQRTQQEDSAVYLCASSLASSGSGETQYFGPGTRLLVL.

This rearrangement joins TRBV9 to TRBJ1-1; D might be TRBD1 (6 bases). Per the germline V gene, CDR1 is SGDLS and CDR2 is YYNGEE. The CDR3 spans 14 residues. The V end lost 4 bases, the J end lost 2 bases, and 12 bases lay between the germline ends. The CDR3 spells CASSLGQTNTEAFF. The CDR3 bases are TGTGCCAGCAGCCTTGGACAGACAAACACTGAAGCTTTCTTT.

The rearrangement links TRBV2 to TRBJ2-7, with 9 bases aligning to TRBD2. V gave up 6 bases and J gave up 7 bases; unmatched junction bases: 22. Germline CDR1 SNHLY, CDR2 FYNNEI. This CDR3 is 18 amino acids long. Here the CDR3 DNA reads TGTGCCAGCAGCGATTACGGATCTAGCGGGGCATTCCCTAGGGAGCAGTACTTC. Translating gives CASSDYGSSGAFPREQYF.

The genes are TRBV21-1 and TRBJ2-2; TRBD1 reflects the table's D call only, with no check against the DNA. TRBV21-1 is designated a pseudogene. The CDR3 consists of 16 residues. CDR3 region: CASSKSDPENTGELFF. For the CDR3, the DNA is TGTGCCAGCAGCAAATCTGATCCAGAGAACACCGGGGAGCTGTTTTTT.

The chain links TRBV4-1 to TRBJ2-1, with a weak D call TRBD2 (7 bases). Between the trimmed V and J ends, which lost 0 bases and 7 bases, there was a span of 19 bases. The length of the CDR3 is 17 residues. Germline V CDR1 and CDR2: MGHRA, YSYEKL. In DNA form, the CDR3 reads TGCGCCAGCAGCCAAGACGGCCCTTTCGGGGGGCCAAATGAGCAGTTCTTC. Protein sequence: CASSQDGPFGGPNEQFF.

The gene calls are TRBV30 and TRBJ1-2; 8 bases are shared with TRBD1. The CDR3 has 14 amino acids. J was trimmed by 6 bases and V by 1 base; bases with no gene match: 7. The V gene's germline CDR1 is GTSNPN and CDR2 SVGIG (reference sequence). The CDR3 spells CAWSAWTGTHGYTF. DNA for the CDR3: TGTGCCTGGAGTGCGTGGACAGGGACCCATGGCTACACCTTC.

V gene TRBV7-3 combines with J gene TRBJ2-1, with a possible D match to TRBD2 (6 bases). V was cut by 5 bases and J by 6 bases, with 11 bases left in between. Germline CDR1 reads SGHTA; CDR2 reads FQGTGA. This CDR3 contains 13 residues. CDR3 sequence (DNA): TGTGCCAGCAGCCAGGACTATTTCAATGAGCAGTTCTTC. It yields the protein CASSQDYFNEQFF.

The CDR3 here is CASSSTGGFNQPQHF. The CDR3 region has the DNA TGCGCCAGCAGCTCGACAGGGGGCTTCAATCAGCCCCAGCATTTT. The chain links TRBV5-1 to TRBJ1-5, with 10 bases that match TRBD1. From germline, CDR1 is SGHRS and CDR2 YFSETQ. J lost 3 bases, V lost 3 bases, and 3 bases had no gene match. The CDR3 runs 15 residues.

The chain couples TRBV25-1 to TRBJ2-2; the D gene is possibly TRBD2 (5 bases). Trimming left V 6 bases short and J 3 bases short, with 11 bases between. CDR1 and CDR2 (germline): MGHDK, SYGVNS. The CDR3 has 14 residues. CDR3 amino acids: CASRSEGYTGELFF. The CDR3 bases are TGTGCCAGCAGATCAGAGGGTTACACCGGGGAGCTGTTTTTT.

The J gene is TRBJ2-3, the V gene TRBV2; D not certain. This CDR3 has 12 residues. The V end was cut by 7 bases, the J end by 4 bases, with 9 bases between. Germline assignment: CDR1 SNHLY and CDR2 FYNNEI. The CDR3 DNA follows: TGTGCCAGCACTACGTTGGCAGATACGCAGTATTTT. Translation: CASTTLADTQYF.

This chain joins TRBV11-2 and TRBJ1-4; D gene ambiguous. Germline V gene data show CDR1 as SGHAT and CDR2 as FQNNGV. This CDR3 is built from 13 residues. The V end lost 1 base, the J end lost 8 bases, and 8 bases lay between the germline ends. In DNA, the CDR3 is TGTGCCAGCAGCTTAGGGCCGGAGGAAAAACTGTTTTTT. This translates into CASSLGPEEKLFF. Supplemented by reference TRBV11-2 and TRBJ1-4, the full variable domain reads EAGVAQSPRYKIIEKRQSVAFWCNPISGHATLYWYQQILGQGPKLLIQFQNNGVVDDSQLPKDRFSAERLKGVDSTLKIQPAKLEDSAVYLCASSLGPEEKLFFGSGTQLSVL.

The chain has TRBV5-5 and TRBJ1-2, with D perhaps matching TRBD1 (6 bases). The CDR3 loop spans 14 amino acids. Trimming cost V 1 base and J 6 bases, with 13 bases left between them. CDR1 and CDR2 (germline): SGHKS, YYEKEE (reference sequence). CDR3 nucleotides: TGTGCCAGCAGCTTGAGCACAGGACAGAATGGCTACACCTTC. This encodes CASSLSTGQNGYTF.